One T cell receptor (beta chain) is described in this entry. The ends lost 3 bases at V and 4 bases at J; junction bases unmatched: 9. Germline loops: CDR1 KGHSH, CDR2 LQKENI. The CDR3 has 15 amino acids. These data come from a study of blood T cell repertoires in COVID-19. In the study's own analysis: For nucleated cells, counts were estimated from reference gene primer amplification. Profiling relied on immunoSEQ multiplex PCR, and the TCRdb table lists in-frame clones only, not all of them. D and trimming were read from the DNA, whereas the V and J calls and clone size are those reported in that table. The sample contains some 520,000 clones, about 88% of which appear only once.

Sequenced input: peripheral blood. The receptor's source is a man younger than 35 with COVID-19, enrolled during active disease. The chain uses TRBV18 and TRBJ2-7, with TRBD2 matching over 7 bases. The DNA of the CDR3 is TGTGCCAGCTCACCTACTGGAGGCGGGAGTTACGAGCAGTACTTC. Amino acid sequence: CASSPTGGGSYEQYF.